This TCR beta chain was captured by sequencing in a study of T cells in Graves' hyperthyroidism and ophthalmopathy. Background on the study: It was at initial diagnosis, before any treatment, that peripheral blood was collected.

Amplification of TCR beta CDR3 regions was performed using RNA transcripts as template. The HTBI primer set was used in a first-round RT-PCR of the TCR CDR3. One entry per CDR3 protein, called by TCRdb with MiXCR from the multiplex PCR reads. The sample records approximately 620,000 distinct CDR3 sequences, 11% to 15% being singletons. Orbital computed tomography and thyroid ultrasound, together with serum TRAb and thyroxine and clinical symptoms, were used for diagnoses. The study collected blood at first hyperthyroidism diagnosis, before any ophthalmopathy symptoms arose. It was around 11 ml of fresh peripheral blood that supplied the PBMCs. The germline V gene encodes CDR1 MDHEN and CDR2 SYDVKM. The CDR3 runs to 17 residues. The V gene lost 3 bases and the J gene lost 0 bases, with 15 bases spanning the gap.

The source is a woman in her thirties with Graves' hyperthyroidism that later progressed to Graves' ophthalmopathy. The sample consisted of blood. The chain couples TRBV28 to TRBJ2-1; TRBD1 might be the D (6 bases). This chain's CDR3 is CASSLRTVYNSYNEQFF. The CDR3 DNA sequence: TGTGCCAGCAGTTTGCGGACAGTTTACAACTCCTACAATGAGCAGTTCTTC.